This is a list of T cell receptor beta chains from one sample in a study of blood T cell repertoires in COVID-19. Only in-frame clones appear in the TCRdb table, and some are missing; sequencing was by immunoSEQ multiplex PCR. The data show around 400,000 clones, around 87% seen once. Sequencing was carried out using peripheral blood. These receptors all come from a woman between 55 and 75 years old with COVID-19, enrolled during active disease. Both conserved end residues are part of each CDR3. Each record gives: clone size, D gene, J gene, V gene, CDR3 protein, CDR3 DNA. The D gene is left open where the match is weak. Only part of the rows carry a size: once, few, many, or a class if the clone is expanded.

-	-	TRBJ2-4	TRBV3-1/TRBV3-2	CASSQVWQGAKNIQYF	TGTGCCAGCAGCCAAGTATGGCAGGGGGCCAAAAACATTCAGTACTTC
-	TRBD1	TRBJ2-5	TRBV6-1	CASSAPGQVETQYF	TGTGCCAGCAGTGCGCCGGGACAGGTAGAGACCCAGTACTTC
-	-	TRBJ2-7	TRBV5-1	CASSLSGEQYF	TGCGCCAGCAGCTTGAGCGGGGAGCAGTACTTC
-	TRBD2	TRBJ2-3	TRBV2	CASSNRGPGGGDTQYF	TGTGCCAGCAGCAACCGAGGGCCGGGGGGTGGCGATACGCAGTATTTT
-	TRBD1	TRBJ2-7	TRBV7-9	CASSPRRVDRSIYEQYF	TGTGCCAGCAGCCCACGTCGGGTGGACAGGAGTATTTACGAGCAGTACTTC
once	-	TRBJ2-3	TRBV9	CASSASVGTDTQYF	TGTGCCAGCAGCGCCAGTGTGGGCACAGATACGCAGTATTTT
-	-	TRBJ1-5	TRBV10-3	CAIMGGESQPQHF	TGTGCCATCATGGGCGGGGAATCCCAGCCCCAGCATTTT
-	TRBD1	TRBJ1-2	TRBV5-4	CASSLQGQGKSGYTF	TGTGCCAGCAGCTTGCAAGGACAGGGAAAGAGTGGCTACACCTTC
-	TRBD2	TRBJ2-3	TRBV7-3	CASSLGTSGGNTQYF	TGTGCCAGCAGCTTAGGGACTAGCGGGGGTAATACGCAGTATTTT
-	-	TRBJ1-1	TRBV5-1	CASSLVGSLNTEAFF	TGCGCCAGCAGCTTGGTTGGGAGCCTGAACACTGAAGCTTTCTTT
-	TRBD1	TRBJ2-3	TRBV7-3	CASSRGQGYADTQYF	TGTGCCAGCAGTCGGGGACAGGGGTATGCAGATACGCAGTATTTT
-	TRBD1	TRBJ2-1	TRBV5-1	CASSSQGTGEQFF	TGCGCCAGCAGCTCACAGGGGACGGGTGAGCAGTTCTTC
-	-	TRBJ2-3	TRBV28	CASSLFAGRTDTQYF	TGTGCCAGCAGTTTATTTGCTGGCCGCACAGATACGCAGTATTTT
-	TRBD2	TRBJ2-5	TRBV2	CASSSSGVGGTQYF	TGTGCCAGCAGTTCGAGCGGGGTGGGGGGGACCCAGTACTTC
-	-	TRBJ2-7	TRBV18	CASSPPGVDYEQYF	TGTGCCAGCTCACCACCAGGGGTCGACTACGAGCAGTACTTC
-	TRBD1	TRBJ1-5	TRBV19	CASSPRTGGVGSNQPQHF	TGTGCCAGTAGTCCGAGGACAGGGGGCGTCGGTAGCAATCAGCCCCAGCATTTT
once	-	TRBJ1-2	TRBV13	CASSFRGGPYYGYTF	TGTGCCAGCAGCTTTAGGGGGGGGCCCTACTATGGCTACACCTTC
-	-	TRBJ1-6	TRBV7-9	CASSSPRLGGNNSPLHF	TGTGCCAGCAGCTCCCCCCGATTGGGGGGAAATAATTCACCCCTCCACTTT
-	-	TRBJ1-2	TRBV5-1	CASSWGPSSGVDGYTF	TGCGCCAGCAGCTGGGGCCCCTCGTCAGGGGTCGATGGCTACACCTTC
-	-	TRBJ1-2	TRBV10-2	CASSETQALNYGYTF	TGCGCCAGCAGTGAGACGCAGGCCTTAAACTATGGCTACACCTTC
-	TRBD2	TRBJ2-1	TRBV25-1	CASSEGRAANEQFF	TGTGCCAGCAGTGAAGGGAGGGCAGCGAATGAGCAGTTCTTC
-	TRBD2	TRBJ2-7	TRBV6-2/TRBV6-3	CASSYGTSLTYEQYF	TGTGCCAGCAGTTACGGGACTAGCTTAACCTACGAGCAGTACTTC
-	-	TRBJ2-3	TRBV29-1	CSVGQDPDTQYF	TGCAGCGTTGGACAGGATCCAGATACGCAGTATTTT
-	-	TRBJ2-2	TRBV5-1	CASSDNSNTGELFF	TGCGCCAGCAGTGACAACTCGAACACCGGGGAGCTGTTTTTT
-	-	TRBJ1-1	TRBV25-1	CASIPGRGVTAEAFF	TGTGCCAGCATCCCGGGCCGCGGGGTAACGGCTGAAGCTTTCTTT
-	-	TRBJ1-1	TRBV5-8	CASSLVSAFF	TGTGCCAGCAGCTTGGTATCAGCTTTCTTT
-	TRBD1	TRBJ1-2	TRBV27	CASSPRGQANYGYTF	TGTGCCAGCAGTCCCCGGGGACAGGCCAACTATGGCTACACCTTC
-	TRBD2	TRBJ2-7	TRBV11-2	CASSLDRTSGGAFEQYF	TGTGCCAGCAGCTTAGATCGGACTAGCGGGGGGGCTTTCGAGCAGTACTTC
-	TRBD1	TRBJ1-1	TRBV19	CADSVVVLWTGGFSEAFF	TGTGCCGATTCAGTAGTAGTCTTGTGGACAGGGGGTTTTTCTGAAGCTTTCTTT